Listed here is a single T cell receptor beta chain. The entry originates in a study of cytomegalovirus exposure and HLA in healthy donors. On the study more broadly: The 110 million or so unique TCR beta sequences, from about 170 million T cells, were found by an earlier analysis.

A multiplex PCR was run with 60 Vbeta primers and 13 Jbeta primers. Sequencing was performed with immunoSEQ multiplex PCR; in TCRdb, only in-frame clones are kept and a portion is missing. This sample's table reports about 140,000 clones. The CDR3 loop spans 14 amino acids. In germline, CDR1 is SGDLS, CDR2 YYNGEE. The J segment lost 3 bases and the V segment lost 4 bases, leaving 6 bases of the junction unmatched. The V call is TRBV9, the J call TRBJ2-7, with 8 positions matching TRBD2. This sequence was found in a male donor in good health and CMV-seronegative. Material for sequencing was PBMCs. The DNA for the CDR3 is TGTGCCAGCAGCCCCGGGGGGGTCAGCTACGAGCAGTACTTC. Amino acid sequence: CASSPGGVSYEQYF.